These T cell receptor beta chains were read from a single sample in a study of OX40 agonist ivuxolimab in advanced cancers. Sequencing used immunoSEQ multiplex PCR; TCRdb keeps in-frame clones, though not all of them. Of some 10,000 clones listed, around 84% are singletons. Sequenced material: CD4+ or CD8+ T cells sorted from blood, taken in a trial of the OX40 agonist ivuxolimab. The receptors were sampled from an adult with an advanced solid tumor such as melanoma, head and neck, liver or kidney cancer. CDR3s include the opening cysteine and the closing phenylalanine or tryptophan. Fields, in order: CDR3 protein, CDR3 DNA, J gene, clone size, D gene, V gene. The D gene is left open where the match is weak. Rows give clone size only sometimes, using once, few, many, or a class for an expanded clone.

CDR3aa: CASSSDRDTLSTEAFF
CDR3nt: TGTGCCAGCAGTAGCGACCGGGACACACTTAGCACTGAAGCTTTCTTT
j_gene: TRBJ1-1
abundance: NA
d_gene: NA
v_gene: TRBV2

CDR3aa: CASSPKGGQGAFDYGYTF
CDR3nt: TGTGCCAGCAGCCCCAAAGGGGGACAGGGGGCATTTGACTATGGCTACACCTTC
j_gene: TRBJ1-2
abundance: NA
d_gene: TRBD1
v_gene: TRBV27

CDR3aa: CASSETSGAYEQYF
CDR3nt: TGTGCCAGCAGCGAGACTAGCGGGGCCTACGAGCAGTACTTC
j_gene: TRBJ2-7
abundance: NA
d_gene: TRBD2
v_gene: TRBV5-5

CDR3aa: CASSPRTGSGQDEQYF
CDR3nt: TGTGCCAGCAGCCCACGGACAGGGTCTGGGCAGGACGAGCAGTACTTC
j_gene: TRBJ2-7
abundance: NA
d_gene: TRBD1
v_gene: TRBV7-6

CDR3aa: CASSLGFNEQFF
CDR3nt: TGCGCCAGCAGCCTCGGATTCAATGAGCAGTTCTTC
j_gene: TRBJ2-1
abundance: NA
d_gene: NA
v_gene: TRBV4-1

CDR3aa: CASSSARRGRTDTQYF
CDR3nt: TGTGCCAGCAGCTCGGCGCGGCGGGGGCGCACAGATACGCAGTATTTT
j_gene: TRBJ2-3
abundance: NA
d_gene: NA
v_gene: TRBV11-2

CDR3aa: CASSLDRDHEQYF
CDR3nt: TGTGCCAGCAGCTTAGACAGGGACCACGAGCAGTACTTC
j_gene: TRBJ2-7
abundance: NA
d_gene: NA
v_gene: TRBV7-6

CDR3aa: CASSLLNGVTEAFF
CDR3nt: TGTGCCAGCAGCTTGCTAAATGGGGTCACTGAAGCTTTCTTT
j_gene: TRBJ1-1
abundance: NA
d_gene: NA
v_gene: TRBV5-4

CDR3aa: CASSILDRVGDTQYF
CDR3nt: TGTGCCAGTAGTATACTGGACAGGGTTGGAGATACGCAGTATTTT
j_gene: TRBJ2-3
abundance: once
d_gene: TRBD1
v_gene: TRBV19

CDR3aa: CASSAGQVPSPAKNIQYF
CDR3nt: TGTGCCAGCAGCGCCGGACAGGTCCCATCCCCAGCCAAAAACATTCAGTACTTC
j_gene: TRBJ2-4
abundance: NA
d_gene: NA
v_gene: TRBV12-1

CDR3aa: CASSFDGGVPWGYTF
CDR3nt: TGTGCCAGCAGTTTTGACGGGGGCGTCCCATGGGGCTACACCTTC
j_gene: TRBJ1-2
abundance: NA
d_gene: NA
v_gene: TRBV27

CDR3aa: CASSASGTANEKLFF
CDR3nt: TGTGCCAGCAGCGCCTCCGGGACAGCAAATGAAAAACTGTTTTTT
j_gene: TRBJ1-4
abundance: NA
d_gene: TRBD1
v_gene: TRBV13

CDR3aa: CASSPGTGYEQYF
CDR3nt: TGTGCCAGCAGCCCGGGAACAGGGTACGAGCAGTACTTC
j_gene: TRBJ2-7
abundance: NA
d_gene: NA
v_gene: TRBV14

CDR3aa: CASSLGWLMNTEAFF
CDR3nt: TGCGCCAGCAGCCTAGGATGGCTCATGAACACTGAAGCTTTCTTT
j_gene: TRBJ1-1
abundance: NA
d_gene: NA
v_gene: TRBV5-1

CDR3aa: CASSYSNSGAEAFF
CDR3nt: TGTGCCAGCAGTTACTCGAACTCGGGCGCTGAAGCTTTCTTT
j_gene: TRBJ1-1
abundance: NA
d_gene: NA
v_gene: TRBV6-6

CDR3aa: CAIRRLTGTGANVLTF
CDR3nt: TGTGCCATCAGGAGACTGACTGGGACTGGGGCCAACGTCCTGACTTTC
j_gene: TRBJ2-6
abundance: NA
d_gene: NA
v_gene: TRBV10-3

CDR3aa: CASSLGEGSYEQYF
CDR3nt: TGTGCCAGCAGCTTAGGTGAGGGCTCCTACGAGCAGTACTTC
j_gene: TRBJ2-7
abundance: NA
d_gene: NA
v_gene: TRBV7-8

CDR3aa: CASSPGSGGYQETQYF
CDR3nt: TGTGCCAGCAGCCCGGGTAGCGGGGGGTACCAAGAGACCCAGTACTTC
j_gene: TRBJ2-5
abundance: NA
d_gene: TRBD2
v_gene: TRBV11-1

CDR3aa: CASRIKLEQFF
CDR3nt: TGTGCCAGCAGGATAAAACTCGAGCAGTTCTTC
j_gene: TRBJ2-1
abundance: NA
d_gene: NA
v_gene: TRBV6-5

CDR3aa: CASSILWGGNTEAFF
CDR3nt: TGTGCCAGTAGTATTCTATGGGGAGGGAACACTGAAGCTTTCTTT
j_gene: TRBJ1-1
abundance: NA
d_gene: NA
v_gene: TRBV19

CDR3aa: CASSYSGESYNEQFF
CDR3nt: TGTGCCAGCAGTTACTCAGGGGAATCCTACAATGAGCAGTTCTTC
j_gene: TRBJ2-1
abundance: NA
d_gene: NA
v_gene: TRBV6-5

CDR3aa: CASRGDRVSSYEQYF
CDR3nt: TGTGCCAGCAGGGGGGACAGGGTTAGCTCCTACGAGCAGTACTTC
j_gene: TRBJ2-7
abundance: NA
d_gene: TRBD1
v_gene: TRBV6-1

CDR3aa: CSVEKDTNTEAFF
CDR3nt: TGCAGCGTTGAAAAGGACACAAACACTGAAGCTTTCTTT
j_gene: TRBJ1-1
abundance: NA
d_gene: NA
v_gene: TRBV29-1

CDR3aa: CASSLWGELSETQYF
CDR3nt: TGTGCCAGCAGCCTGTGGGGGGAACTATCAGAGACCCAGTACTTC
j_gene: TRBJ2-5
abundance: NA
d_gene: NA
v_gene: TRBV4-2

CDR3aa: CASSLGDRTQETQYF
CDR3nt: TGTGCCAGCAGCTTAGGTGACAGGACCCAAGAGACCCAGTACTTC
j_gene: TRBJ2-5
abundance: NA
d_gene: NA
v_gene: TRBV11-2

CDR3aa: CASSPGTNYGYTF
CDR3nt: TGTGCCAGCAGCCCCGGGACAAACTATGGCTACACCTTC
j_gene: TRBJ1-2
abundance: NA
d_gene: NA
v_gene: TRBV5-5

CDR3aa: CASSAQANEQFF
CDR3nt: TGTGCCAGCAGTGCACAGGCGAATGAGCAGTTCTTC
j_gene: TRBJ2-1
abundance: NA
d_gene: NA
v_gene: TRBV6-1

CDR3aa: CASSDILAGGLGDTQYF
CDR3nt: TGTGCCAGCAGTGATATTCTAGCGGGAGGGCTGGGAGATACGCAGTATTTT
j_gene: TRBJ2-3
abundance: medium-sized
d_gene: TRBD2
v_gene: TRBV2

CDR3aa: CASSPRDRPYEQYF
CDR3nt: TGTGCCAGTAGTCCGCGGGACAGGCCCTACGAGCAGTACTTC
j_gene: TRBJ2-7
abundance: NA
d_gene: TRBD1
v_gene: TRBV19

CDR3aa: CASSFFRSSSTDTQYF
CDR3nt: TGTGCCAGCAGCTTCTTTCGTTCCAGTAGCACAGATACGCAGTATTTT
j_gene: TRBJ2-3
abundance: NA
d_gene: NA
v_gene: TRBV11-2

CDR3aa: CASSQEVNTAYGYTF
CDR3nt: TGCGCCAGCAGCCAAGAAGTGAATACAGCTTATGGCTACACCTTC
j_gene: TRBJ1-2
abundance: NA
d_gene: NA
v_gene: TRBV4-1

CDR3aa: CASSASGGGYNEQFF
CDR3nt: TGTGCCAGCAGCGCTAGCGGGGGGGGGTATAATGAGCAGTTCTTC
j_gene: TRBJ2-1
abundance: once
d_gene: TRBD2
v_gene: TRBV9

CDR3aa: CASSFDVLGSGNTIYF
CDR3nt: TGCGCCAGCAGCTTTGATGTTTTGGGTTCTGGAAACACCATATATTTT
j_gene: TRBJ1-3
abundance: once
d_gene: NA
v_gene: TRBV5-1

CDR3aa: CASSGNRDSKYEQYF
CDR3nt: TGTGCCAGCAGTGGGAACCGGGACAGCAAATACGAGCAGTACTTC
j_gene: TRBJ2-7
abundance: NA
d_gene: TRBD1
v_gene: TRBV2

CDR3aa: CAISEAGTGSDGYTF
CDR3nt: TGTGCCATCAGTGAGGCCGGGACAGGGAGCGATGGCTACACCTTC
j_gene: TRBJ1-2
abundance: NA
d_gene: TRBD1
v_gene: TRBV10-3

CDR3aa: CASSKGGDRVDEQYF
CDR3nt: TGCGCCAGCAGCAAAGGAGGCGACAGGGTGGACGAGCAGTACTTC
j_gene: TRBJ2-7
abundance: NA
d_gene: TRBD1
v_gene: TRBV4-3

CDR3aa: CASSEAHMSSYNEQFF
CDR3nt: TGTGCCAGCAGTGAAGCGCACATGAGCTCCTACAATGAGCAGTTCTTC
j_gene: TRBJ2-1
abundance: NA
d_gene: NA
v_gene: TRBV2

CDR3aa: CAWRRAFKQVTDTQYF
CDR3nt: TGTGCCTGGAGGCGGGCTTTCAAGCAGGTCACAGATACGCAGTATTTT
j_gene: TRBJ2-3
abundance: NA
d_gene: NA
v_gene: TRBV30

CDR3aa: CASSRLGSGNTIYF
CDR3nt: TGTGCCAGCAGCCGACTAGGTTCTGGAAACACCATATATTTT
j_gene: TRBJ1-3
abundance: NA
d_gene: NA
v_gene: TRBV7-6

CDR3aa: CAISETGGLQETQYF
CDR3nt: TGTGCCATCAGTGAAACAGGGGGTCTCCAAGAGACCCAGTACTTC
j_gene: TRBJ2-5
abundance: few
d_gene: TRBD1
v_gene: TRBV10-3

CDR3aa: CASSPGRQGGQPQHF
CDR3nt: TGTGCCAGCAGCCCCGGAAGACAGGGGGGTCAGCCCCAGCATTTT
j_gene: TRBJ1-5
abundance: NA
d_gene: TRBD1
v_gene: TRBV6-5

CDR3aa: CASRVLEAAIYNSPLHF
CDR3nt: TGTGCCAGCAGGGTTTTGGAAGCAGCCATCTATAATTCACCCCTCCACTTT
j_gene: TRBJ1-6
abundance: NA
d_gene: NA
v_gene: TRBV28

CDR3aa: CASSFGTGSYEQYF
CDR3nt: TGTGCCAGCAGCTTTGGGACAGGCTCCTACGAGCAGTACTTC
j_gene: TRBJ2-7
abundance: NA
d_gene: TRBD1
v_gene: TRBV13

CDR3aa: CASSLELAGFTDTQYF
CDR3nt: TGTGCCAGCAGCCTCGAACTAGCGGGGTTCACAGATACGCAGTATTTT
j_gene: TRBJ2-3
abundance: NA
d_gene: TRBD2
v_gene: TRBV7-9

CDR3aa: CASSESGGIYGYTF
CDR3nt: TGTGCCAGCAGTGAATCTGGCGGGATCTATGGCTACACCTTC
j_gene: TRBJ1-2
abundance: few
d_gene: NA
v_gene: TRBV6-4

CDR3aa: CASSHPQGTKNIQYF
CDR3nt: TGTGCCAGCAGCCACCCACAGGGTACCAAAAACATTCAGTACTTC
j_gene: TRBJ2-4
abundance: once
d_gene: NA
v_gene: TRBV11-1

CDR3aa: CASSLPLTLADPYNEQFF
CDR3nt: TGTGCCAGCAGCTTACCTCTAACCCTAGCGGACCCCTACAATGAGCAGTTCTTC
j_gene: TRBJ2-1
abundance: NA
d_gene: TRBD2
v_gene: TRBV7-9

CDR3aa: CASSLPYIVPGRDTEAFF
CDR3nt: TGTGCCAGCAGCTTACCGTACATTGTACCGGGTAGGGACACTGAAGCTTTCTTT
j_gene: TRBJ1-1
abundance: NA
d_gene: NA
v_gene: TRBV7-8

CDR3aa: CASSQVLASDTQYF
CDR3nt: TGTGCCAGCAGCCAAGTACTAGCTTCAGATACGCAGTATTTT
j_gene: TRBJ2-3
abundance: NA
d_gene: NA
v_gene: TRBV4-2

CDR3aa: CASSLTSGGGYEQFF
CDR3nt: TGTGCCAGCAGCCTGACTAGCGGGGGAGGGTATGAGCAGTTCTTC
j_gene: TRBJ2-1
abundance: NA
d_gene: TRBD2
v_gene: TRBV4-1

CDR3aa: CASSRLAETQETQYF
CDR3nt: TGTGCCAGCAGTCGACTAGCGGAAACCCAAGAGACCCAGTACTTC
j_gene: TRBJ2-5
abundance: NA
d_gene: TRBD2
v_gene: TRBV6-5

CDR3aa: CASRNPTPGQGAEELFF
CDR3nt: TGTGCCAGCAGAAACCCTACCCCGGGACAGGGGGCCGAGGAGCTGTTTTTT
j_gene: TRBJ2-2
abundance: NA
d_gene: TRBD1
v_gene: TRBV7-9

CDR3aa: CASSWGRAYAYEQYF
CDR3nt: TGTGCCAGCAGCTGGGGGAGGGCCTACGCCTACGAGCAGTACTTC
j_gene: TRBJ2-7
abundance: NA
d_gene: TRBD2
v_gene: TRBV14

CDR3aa: CASRTGTFIGTEAFF
CDR3nt: TGCGCCAGCAGGACCGGGACCTTCATTGGCACTGAAGCTTTCTTT
j_gene: TRBJ1-1
abundance: once
d_gene: NA
v_gene: TRBV5-1

CDR3aa: CASSYSYSNQPQHF
CDR3nt: TGTGCCAGCAGTTACTCCTATAGCAATCAGCCCCAGCATTTT
j_gene: TRBJ1-5
abundance: NA
d_gene: NA
v_gene: TRBV6-5